This TCR beta chain is from a study of blood T cell repertoires in COVID-19. Looking at the study overall: Sites in the United States, Italy and Spain provided acute and convalescent COVID-19 samples.

Repertoires were generated with immunoSEQ multiplex PCR, while TCRdb's copy carries only in-frame clones and drops some. This repertoire shows 300,000 to 350,000 clones, 80% to 90% found once; its top ten account for around 2.2%. The germline V gene has CDR1 MNHNS and CDR2 SASEGT. The CDR3 consists of 15 residues. V was clipped by 0 bases and J by 2 bases, with 11 bases between them. Clinical history reported by participants formed the basis on which cohorts were assigned. Specimen: PBMCs or T cells enriched from blood (not recorded which). This sequence originates from a man aged 25 to 40 who had recovered from COVID-19. The genes are TRBV6-1 and TRBJ2-7; TRBD1 might be the D (5 bases). For the CDR3, the DNA is TGTGCCAGCAGTGAAGCGCCACAGGTTCCCTACGAGCAGTACTTC. This encodes CASSEAPQVPYEQYF.